Listed here are 20 T cell receptor beta chains from one sample, sequenced in a study of blood T cell repertoires in COVID-19. The protocol was immunoSEQ multiplex PCR, while the TCRdb copy is restricted to in-frame clones and leaves out a portion. The table has around 150,000 clones, 88% seen once. Sequencing was done on a sample of peripheral blood. These receptors came from a man between 45 and 60 years old with active or convalescent COVID-19.

The chain recombines TRBV12-3 or TRBV12-4 with TRBJ2-5, with D possibly being TRBD1 (5 bases). The CDR3 loop spans 13 amino acids. V was clipped by 6 bases and J by 5 bases, with 13 bases between them. DNA for the CDR3: TGTGCCAGCAGGGGATCAGGGATGGAGACCCAGTACTTC. Residues: CASRGSGMETQYF.

The chain is built from TRBV9 and TRBJ2-1; 7 bases map to TRBD2. V shed 0 bases and J 0 bases; nucleotides not matched to a gene: 3. Germline V gives CDR1 SGDLS, CDR2 YYNGEE. This CDR3 region has 16 residues. The CDR3 sequence: CASSVGAGSSYNEQFF. DNA of the CDR3: TGTGCCAGCAGCGTAGGAGCGGGAAGCTCCTACAATGAGCAGTTCTTC.

The chain carries TRBV2 and TRBJ2-7; 12 nucleotides agree with TRBD2. V trimming: 8 bases; J trimming: 4 bases; junction bases outside the gene matches: 6. CDR1 and CDR2 (germline): SNHLY, FYNNEI. The CDR3 extends over 14 amino acids. Here the CDR3 DNA reads TGTGCCAGCCAAACCGGGACTAGCGGGTACGAGCAGTACTTC. As protein: CASQTGTSGYEQYF. Combining the CDR3 with reference TRBV2 and TRBJ2-7 gives the whole variable domain EPEVTQTPSHQVTQMGQEVILRCVPISNHLYFYWYRQILGQKVEFLVSFYNNEISEKSEIFDDQFSVERPDGSNFTLKIRSTKLEDSAMYFCASQTGTSGYEQYFGPGTRLTVT.

V gene TRBV5-1 combines with J gene TRBJ2-2; D perhaps matches TRBD1 (6 bases). The V end lost 2 bases, the J end lost 5 bases, and 16 bases lay between the germline ends. CDR1 and CDR2 (germline): SGHRS, YFSETQ. The CDR3 totals 16 residues. The CDR3 protein is CASSFGGPQGTGELFF. The CDR3 region has the DNA TGCGCCAGCAGCTTTGGCGGCCCTCAGGGGACCGGGGAGCTGTTTTTT.

This clone was seen more than once but under ten times. The chain couples TRBV11-2 to TRBJ1-3, with D possibly matching TRBD1 (5 bases). CDR1 SGHAT and CDR2 FQNNGV come from the germline V gene. The CDR3 sequence is 14 residues long. Trimming cost V 6 bases and J 4 bases, with 13 bases left between them. The CDR3 sequence is CASRNQGAGNTIYF. The CDR3 DNA sequence: TGTGCCAGCAGAAACCAGGGTGCGGGAAACACCATATATTTT.

This clone has only a few counts. The chain employs TRBV7-9 and TRBJ1-1; the D gene is possibly TRBD1 (5 bases). Germline V CDR1 and CDR2: SEHNR, FQNEAQ (reference sequence). This CDR3 has 18 amino acids. Trimming took 6 bases from V and 3 from J, leaving 26 bases between them. The CDR3 spells CASSLPPIFRVRDTEAFF. The CDR3 nucleotides read TGTGCCAGCAGTCTCCCACCAATATTCAGGGTTAGAGACACTGAAGCTTTCTTT.

This chain links TRBV7-2 with TRBJ2-5, with 8 bases matching TRBD1. In germline, CDR1 is SGHTA, CDR2 FQGNSA. V was clipped by 5 bases and J by 3 bases; unmatched bases: 5. This CDR3 is 14 amino acids long. The CDR3 reads CASSPRTGKETQYF. The CDR3 DNA is TGTGCCAGCAGCCCCCGGACAGGGAAAGAGACCCAGTACTTC.

This chain uses TRBV6-2 or TRBV6-3 with TRBJ2-5, with TRBD1 matching 7 bases. Germline V gene lookup returns CDR1 MNHEY and CDR2 SVGEGT. The CDR3 loop spans 16 amino acids. The junction had 11 bases not matched to a gene; V was cut back by 0 bases and J by 7 bases. The CDR3 protein is CASSYSGRDSPGTQYF. The DNA of the CDR3 is TGTGCCAGCAGTTACTCGGGAAGGGACAGCCCGGGGACCCAGTACTTC.

The V call is TRBV24-1, the J call TRBJ2-3, with D possibly matching TRBD2 (5 bases). The CDR3 is made up of 15 amino acids. The V and J ends lost 1 base and 0 bases respectively, with 7 bases between them. Per the germline V gene, CDR1 is KGHDR and CDR2 is SFDVKD. The CDR3 reads CATSDFGSSTDTQYF. For the CDR3, the DNA is TGTGCCACCAGTGATTTTGGGAGCAGCACAGATACGCAGTATTTT.

This clone was detected a few times. The CDR3 DNA reads as TGCGCCAGCAGTGAGACAACCTACAATGAGCAGTTCTTC. It encodes CASSETTYNEQFF. The chain recombines TRBV10-1 with TRBJ2-1; D is uncertain. Trimming took 2 bases from V and 2 from J, leaving 4 bases between them. The CDR3 runs 13 residues. Germline CDR1 is WNHNN and CDR2 is SYGVQD (reference sequence).

This clone was counted a single time. The V gene is TRBV7-2, the J gene TRBJ1-4; D is possibly TRBD1 (6 bases). CDR3 size: 14 residues. Germline CDR1 and CDR2: SGHTA and FQGNSA. Trimming took off 1 base at V and 8 bases at J, with 11 bases between the two ends. CDR3 region: CASSLVGQGEKLFF. Written as DNA, the CDR3 is TGTGCCAGCAGCTTAGTGGGACAAGGGGAAAAACTGTTTTTT.

V gene TRBV19 combines with J gene TRBJ1-5; TRBD1 agrees at 7 bases. Germline-derived CDR1 and CDR2 are LNHDA and SQIVND (reference sequence). CDR3 size: 16 residues. V lost 1 base and J lost 8; bases outside the gene matches: 11. The CDR3 DNA reads as TGTGCCAGTAGTATAGTCGGGGAGACAGGGAGAAAGCCCCAGCATTTT. Translating gives CASSIVGETGRKPQHF.

The J gene is TRBJ1-2, the V gene TRBV19; TRBD1 is a possible D gene (6 bases). The germline gives CDR1 LNHDA, CDR2 SQIVND (reference sequence). V lost 6 bases to trimming and J lost 6 bases, with 20 bases between them. The CDR3 is 15 residues long. Here the CDR3 DNA reads TGTGCCAGTAGGGAACAGGGTTTCGGTCGCAATGGCTACACCTTC. Encoded protein: CASREQGFGRNGYTF.

V gene TRBV7-3 combines with J gene TRBJ2-6, with 12 positions matching TRBD2. CDR1 and CDR2 from the germline V gene are SGHTA and FQGTGA. The CDR3 runs to 20 residues. J gave up 4 bases and V 0 bases, and 10 bases lay outside the gene matches. The DNA for the CDR3 is TGTGCCAGCAGCTTAACCCACCTAACCCTAGCGGGAGGGGGGGCCAACGTCCTGACTTTC. This sequence encodes CASSLTHLTLAGGGANVLTF.

The chain uses TRBV18 and TRBJ1-5; TRBD1 agrees at 8 bases. The CDR3 is made up of 13 amino acids. The germline CDR1 and CDR2 sequences are KGHSH and LQKENI. V shed 4 bases and J 5 bases; nucleotides not matched to a gene: 1. This chain's CDR3 is CASSQTGDQPQHF. For the CDR3, the DNA is TGTGCCAGCTCACAGACAGGGGATCAGCCCCAGCATTTT.

The rearrangement uses TRBV7-3 and TRBJ2-2; D perhaps matches TRBD1 (5 bases). Trimming left V 4 bases short and J 5 bases short, with 14 bases between. This CDR3 is built from 15 residues. Germline V gives CDR1 SGHTA, CDR2 FQGTGA. CDR3 region: CASSYMGPGTGELFF. Written as DNA, the CDR3 is TGTGCCAGCAGCTACATGGGGCCTGGAACCGGGGAGCTGTTTTTT. The full variable domain, completed using reference TRBV7-3 and TRBJ2-2, is GAGVSQTPSNKVTEKGKYVELRCDPISGHTALYWYRQSLGQGPEFLIYFQGTGAADDSGLPNDRFFAVRPEGSVSTLKIQRTERGDSAVYLCASSYMGPGTGELFFGEGSRLTVL.

The chain uses TRBV28 and TRBJ1-4; weak D call: TRBD1 (5 bases). The CDR3 runs 14 residues. Trimming left V 5 bases short and J 5 bases short, with 12 bases between. Germline V gene sequence: CDR1 MDHEN, CDR2 SYDVKM. The chain's CDR3 is CASSTTRQNEKLFF. Here the CDR3 DNA reads TGTGCCAGCAGTACCACTCGACAGAATGAAAAACTGTTTTTT.

The chain combines TRBV3-1 (or the pseudogene TRBV3-2) with TRBJ2-3; D might be TRBD2 (5 bases). Germline CDR1 and CDR2: LGHDT and YNNKEL (reference sequence). Trimming removed 6 bases at V and 6 bases at J, with 16 bases between. CDR3 length equals 14 residues. Here the CDR3 DNA reads TGTGCCAGCAGGACTAATTTCCTGGGGGATACGCAGTATTTT. It translates to CASRTNFLGDTQYF.

This clone has just one count. The J gene is TRBJ1-2, the V gene TRBV7-2; TRBD1 aligns across 7 bases. Looked up from germline, CDR1 is SGHTA and CDR2 is FQGNSA. CDR3 length: 15 amino acids. After removal of 4 bases from V and 11 bases from J, the junction contained 16 bases not matched to a gene. CDR3 bases: TGTGCCAGCAGCTCAACCGGGACAGCCAATAAAAATTACACCTTC. Its translation is CASSSTGTANKNYTF.

This clone was seen only once. The V and J genes are TRBV6-5 and TRBJ1-6; TRBD1 matches 10 bases. Germline-derived CDR1 and CDR2 are MNHEY and SVGAGI. This CDR3 region has 15 residues. The junction had 4 bases not matched to a gene; V was cut back by 5 bases and J by 6 bases. The chain's CDR3 is CASSLGTGANSPLHF. The CDR3 DNA is TGTGCCAGCAGTCTGGGGACAGGGGCTAATTCACCCCTCCACTTT.